The 4 T cell receptor beta chains listed next were all sequenced from one sample in a study of response to subunit inactivated influenza vaccine. A single record per CDR3 protein comes from TCRdb applying MiXCR to the RT-PCR reads. The sample records hundreds of thousands of distinct CDR3 sequences, roughly 20% being singletons. Sequencing was performed on PBMCs from blood, taken less than 6 days after vaccination. These receptors all stem from a man aged 45-65 years who received an inactivated influenza vaccine.

A few counts support this clonotype. The chain carries TRBV2 and TRBJ2-7; unclear D gene. V was trimmed by 1 base and J by 0 bases, leaving 10 bases between them. The CDR3 is made up of 15 amino acids. Germline loops: CDR1 SNHLY, CDR2 FYNNEI. As DNA, the CDR3 is TGTGCCAGCAGTGAAGTTCAGTCCATCTCCTACGAGCAGTACTTC. This encodes CASSEVQSISYEQYF.

This chain links TRBV5-1 with TRBJ2-3, with 11 bases that match TRBD1. This CDR3 has 18 residues. With 0 bases clipped from V and 1 base from J, the junction kept 7 bases outside the gene matches. Germline assignment: CDR1 SGHRS and CDR2 YFSETQ. The CDR3 spells CASSLAGTGGIGTDTQYF. As DNA, the CDR3 is TGCGCCAGCAGCTTGGCCGGGACAGGGGGAATTGGCACAGATACGCAGTATTTT.

In this sample, this clonotype turned up many times. The genes are TRBV3-1 and TRBJ2-7, with unresolved D. The CDR3 spans 13 residues. The V gene's germline CDR1 is LGHDT and CDR2 YNNKEL (reference sequence). V lost 5 bases to trimming and J lost 0 bases, with 8 bases between them. CDR3: CASSDTSSYEQYF. The CDR3 nucleotides read TGTGCCAGCAGCGATACTTCCTCCTACGAGCAGTACTTC.

The chain links TRBV4-3 to TRBJ2-5; D is uncertain. Trimming took off 1 base at V and 8 bases at J, with 11 bases between the two ends. Germline-derived CDR1 and CDR2 are LGHNA and YSLEER. The CDR3 runs 13 residues. CDR3 amino acids: CASSQADGGTQYF. In DNA form, the CDR3 reads TGCGCCAGCAGCCAAGCAGACGGCGGAACCCAGTACTTC.